The T cell receptor beta chain under discussion was sequenced for a study of technical replicates of blood from several donors. The assay was immunoSEQ multiplex PCR, and TCRdb's table has in-frame clones only and misses some. There are 50,000 to 70,000 clones in the sample; roughly 90% occur only once, and around 5.1% lies in the top ten. The length of the CDR3 is 14 residues. Germline V lookup: CDR1 SGHRS, CDR2 YFSETQ. Trimming cost V 2 bases and J 2 bases; bases outside gene matches: 3. The rearrangement uses TRBV5-1 and TRBJ1-2; 7 bases line up with TRBD1. This clonotype was sampled from a human donor in good health. Some clones in this sample may be carry-over from other donors' samples. Sequenced material: PBMCs. CDR3 amino acids: CASSFDRVNYGYTF. CDR3 nucleotide sequence: TGCGCCAGCAGCTTCGACAGGGTCAACTATGGCTACACCTTC.